This TCR beta chain was recorded in a study of blood T cell repertoires in COVID-19. Study details: Donors in the United States, Italy and Spain gave samples during acute or convalescent COVID-19. Sources were T cells, B-cell-depleted T cells, or PBMCs; the material itself was cDNA or gDNA.

In the study's own analysis: How many nucleated cells were present was estimated from reference gene primer amplification. Produced via immunoSEQ multiplex PCR; TCRdb's table is partial and in-frame only. The V and J calls and the clone size are those of that table, but D and trimming were determined from the DNA. The table lists 170,000 or so clones, approximately 86% of them singletons, with 2.7% in the top ten. V was pared by 4 bases and J by 0 bases, with 7 bases between. Looked up from germline, CDR1 is SGDLS and CDR2 is YYNGEE. The CDR3 contains 14 residues. This sequence originates from a man aged 35-49 years with active or convalescent COVID-19. V is TRBV9 and J is TRBJ1-4; no clear D. Sequenced input: peripheral blood. CDR3 residues: CASSPTATNEKLFF. For the CDR3, the DNA is TGTGCCAGCAGCCCCACGGCAACTAATGAAAAACTGTTTTTT.